These 29 T cell receptor beta chains came from one sample sequenced in a study of vaccination effects on CD4 cells after COVID-19. TCRdb's copy holds only in-frame clones and misses some; the assay was immunoSEQ multiplex PCR. The sample includes around 79,000 clones, around 74% of them seen just once. Antigen-specific CD4+ T cells were first expanded with viral peptide pools by the ViraFEST assay and only then sequenced. Having been cultured for less than 13 days, the cells underwent CD4+ T cell isolation. The antigens for these receptors are not known. Sequencing was performed on CD4+ T cells from PBMCs cultured with HCoV-229E spike peptides, taken before COVID-19 vaccination. The receptors were sampled from a human donor who received a COVID-19 vaccine.

The rearrangement uses TRBV5-6 and TRBJ1-6; 8 positions match TRBD1. The germline V gene has CDR1 SGHDT and CDR2 YYEEEE. Trimming removed 4 bases from V and 8 bases from J; junction bases left unmatched: 8. This CDR3 is built from 15 residues. CDR3 protein: CASSLQGAWDSPLHF. In nucleotides, the CDR3 is TGTGCCAGCAGCCTTCAGGGGGCTTGGGATTCACCCCTCCACTTT.

J is TRBJ2-1 and V is TRBV10-1; 8 positions match TRBD1. The CDR3 consists of 16 residues. Trimming at V came to 3 bases and at J to 3 bases, leaving 7 bases not matched to a gene. The germline V gene encodes CDR1 WNHNN and CDR2 SYGVQD (reference sequence). CDR3 sequence reads: CASSDSGTGGYNEQFF. CDR3 bases: TGCGCCAGCAGTGATTCCGGGACAGGAGGCTACAATGAGCAGTTCTTC.

The rearrangement links TRBV5-1 to TRBJ2-3, with 12 bases that match TRBD1. The J segment lost 5 bases and the V segment lost 4 bases, leaving 5 bases of the junction unmatched. The CDR3 is 15 amino acids. The germline gives CDR1 SGHRS, CDR2 YFSETQ. The CDR3 protein is CASSTGTGGGDTQYF. In DNA form, the CDR3 reads TGCGCCAGCAGCACAGGGACAGGGGGCGGAGATACGCAGTATTTT.

The CDR3 coding sequence is TGCGCCAGCAGCTTGGTGGACAGGGAGGATGAGCAGTTCTTC. The encoded protein is CASSLVDREDEQFF. The V gene is TRBV5-1, the J gene TRBJ2-1; 8 bases are shared with TRBD1. This CDR3 spans 14 amino acids. Trimming took 0 bases from V and 8 from J; bases not matched to a gene: 4. The germline CDR1 and CDR2 sequences are SGHRS and YFSETQ.

This clone is a singleton in its sample. The gene calls are TRBV2 and TRBJ2-7; D is possibly TRBD1 (5 bases). V lost 6 bases, J lost 6 bases, and 15 bases lay in between. The CDR3 runs 13 residues. CDR1 and CDR2 from the germline V gene are SNHLY and FYNNEI. CDR3 in amino acids: CASRYQGFGEQYV. CDR3 nucleotides: TGTGCCAGCAGATATCAGGGTTTTGGCGAGCAGTACGTC.

The chain carries TRBV3-1 (or the pseudogene TRBV3-2) and TRBJ2-1; 9 bases map to TRBD2. The ends lost 0 bases at V and 2 bases at J; junction bases unmatched: 5. This CDR3 spans 17 amino acids. Germline V CDR1 and CDR2: LGHDT, YNNKEL (reference sequence). The CDR3 reads CASSQDSGTSPYNEQFF. Here the CDR3 DNA reads TGTGCCAGCAGCCAAGATAGCGGGACTAGCCCCTACAATGAGCAGTTCTTC.

This chain connects TRBV10-1 to TRBJ1-1; maybe TRBD1 (5 bases). V gave up 5 bases and J gave up 0 bases, with 7 bases separating them. Germline loops: CDR1 WNHNN, CDR2 SYGVQD (reference sequence). The CDR3 spans 13 residues. CDR3 bases: TGCGCCAGCAGTCCGGGACTGAACACTGAAGCTTTCTTT. It is translated as CASSPGLNTEAFF.

The genes are TRBV7-2 and TRBJ1-2; TRBD1 agrees at 8 bases. J gave up 4 bases and V 5 bases, and 9 bases lay outside the gene matches. CDR3 length: 15 residues. Germline-derived CDR1 and CDR2 are SGHTA and FQGNSA. CDR3 coding DNA: TGTGCCAGCAGCCTAACCCCTACAGGGGGCTATGGCTACACCTTC. Its protein is CASSLTPTGGYGYTF.

The chain uses TRBV27 and TRBJ2-5, with D unclear. CDR3 length equals 13 residues. V lost 1 base and J 5 bases, leaving 8 bases between the germline ends. CDR1 MNHEY and CDR2 SMNVEV come from the germline V gene (reference sequence). The CDR3 sequence is CASSLLGRETQYF. The CDR3 coding sequence is TGTGCCAGCAGTTTATTAGGGCGGGAGACCCAGTACTTC.

The CDR3 nucleotides read TGTGCCAGCAGCTTATTGTCTAGCGGGGCGGATACCGGGGAGCTGTTTTTT. Its translation is CASSLLSSGADTGELFF. The chain recombines TRBV7-3 with TRBJ2-2; 9 bases fit TRBD2. After removal of 2 bases from V and 5 bases from J, the junction contained 9 bases not matched to a gene. CDR1 and CDR2 from the germline V gene are SGHTA and FQGTGA. The CDR3 has 17 residues.

V and J are TRBV24-1 and TRBJ2-2, with TRBD1 matching 11 bases. Germline lookup yields CDR1 KGHDR and CDR2 SFDVKD. Trimming removed 6 bases from V and 7 bases from J; junction bases left unmatched: 12. The CDR3 length is 17 residues. In nucleotides, the CDR3 is TGTGCCACCAGTCATCAAGGACAGGGGGCGCGGAGCGGGGAGCTGTTTTTT. It translates to CATSHQGQGARSGELFF.

Note on this clone: Additional DNA sequences in this sample encode the identical CDR3. CDR3 nucleotides: TGCGCCAGCAGCCAAGGGGGATCGGAGGGGATAAAGACCCAGTACTTC. This sequence encodes CASSQGGSEGIKTQYF. The chain recombines TRBV4-1 with TRBJ2-5, with D tentatively TRBD2 (6 bases). Germline V gene data show CDR1 as MGHRA and CDR2 as YSYEKL. V was cut by 1 base and J by 6 bases, with 18 bases left in between. The CDR3 length is 16 residues.

In nucleotides, the CDR3 is TGTGCCAGCAGCTTGCGGTTTGGGGCTGGTGTCTATGGCTACACCTTC. It encodes CASSLRFGAGVYGYTF. V is TRBV5-6 and J is TRBJ1-2; D is possibly TRBD1 (5 bases). Trimming took 1 base from V and 4 from J, leaving 17 bases between them. The CDR3 totals 16 residues. Germline V gene lookup returns CDR1 SGHDT and CDR2 YYEEEE.

V is TRBV6-5 and J is TRBJ2-3; 11 nucleotides line up with TRBD2. Germline V gene data show CDR1 as MNHEY and CDR2 as SVGAGI. With V trimmed by 5 bases and J by 5 bases, 3 bases remained unmatched. The CDR3 spans 14 residues. The CDR3 sequence is CASSIAGGLDTQYF. The CDR3 DNA reads TGTGCCAGCAGTATAGCGGGGGGGCTAGATACGCAGTATTTT.

A few counts support this clone. This chain uses TRBV28 with TRBJ1-3; D is uncertain. The CDR3 contains 12 residues. In germline, CDR1 is MDHEN, CDR2 SYDVKM. V was shortened by 2 bases and J by 3 bases, with 2 bases between the two germline ends. The CDR3 region is CASSLIGNTIYF. CDR3 nucleotides: TGTGCCAGCAGTTTAATTGGAAACACCATATATTTT. The entire variable domain, with the rest obtained from reference TRBV28 and TRBJ1-3, is as follows: DVKVTQSSRYLVKRTGEKVFLECVQDMDHENMFWYRQDPGLGLRLIYFSYDVKMKEKGDIPEGYSVSREKKERFSLILESASTNQTSMYLCASSLIGNTIYFGEGSWLTVV.

The chain is built from TRBV18 and TRBJ1-3; D is unresolved. The germline V and J ends were trimmed by 3 bases and 4 bases, with 10 bases remaining between them. The length of the CDR3 is 14 residues. The V gene's germline CDR1 is KGHSH and CDR2 LQKENI. The CDR3 protein is CASSPPVIGNTIYF. CDR3 sequence (DNA): TGTGCCAGCTCACCGCCCGTTATCGGAAACACCATATATTTT.

V and J are TRBV18 and TRBJ1-2, with D uncertain. This CDR3 spans 19 amino acids. Germline-derived CDR1 and CDR2 are KGHSH and LQKENI. The V and J ends lost 1 base and 2 bases respectively, with 23 bases between them. CDR3 amino acids: CASSPRPVQSVLRNYGYTF. Here the CDR3 DNA reads TGTGCCAGCTCACCACGACCGGTACAGAGTGTTTTGCGGAACTATGGCTACACCTTC. Using reference TRBV18 and TRBJ1-2 for the parts outside the CDR3, the full variable domain is NAGVMQNPRHLVRRRGQEARLRCSPMKGHSHVYWYRQLPEEGLKFMVYLQKENIIDESGMPKERFSAEFPKEGPSILRIQQVVRGDSAAYFCASSPRPVQSVLRNYGYTFGSGTRLTVV.

The genes are TRBV5-1 and TRBJ1-6; TRBD1 matches 8 bases. The V gene's germline CDR1 is SGHRS and CDR2 YFSETQ. Losses at the gene ends were 4 bases for V and 10 bases for J; bases not matched to a gene: 7. The CDR3 is made up of 14 amino acids. CDR3 nucleotides: TGCGCCAGCAGCCCGGGACAGGTCGGATCACCCCTCCACTTT. Translation: CASSPGQVGSPLHF.

This clone was seen a handful of times. The V gene is TRBV3-1 (or the pseudogene TRBV3-2), the J gene TRBJ2-1; 11 nucleotides agree with TRBD2. Germline CDR1 reads LGHDT; CDR2 reads YNNKEL (reference sequence). There are 15 residues in the CDR3. V shed 3 bases and J 4 bases; nucleotides not matched to a gene: 2. CDR3 loop: CASSQTSGMYNEQFF. The CDR3, as DNA: TGTGCCAGCAGCCAGACTAGCGGGATGTACAATGAGCAGTTCTTC.

This rearrangement joins TRBV10-1 to TRBJ1-1; D is uncertain. Deletions cut 6 bases from V and 1 base from J, with 12 bases between. This CDR3 region has 14 residues. CDR1 and CDR2 from the germline V gene are WNHNN and SYGVQD (reference sequence). Here the CDR3 DNA reads TGCGCCAGCAGCTTTCATCCCGGGAACACTGAAGCTTTCTTT. It specifies CASSFHPGNTEAFF.

The rearrangement uses TRBV25-1 and TRBJ2-1, with D perhaps TRBD1 or TRBD2 (5 bases each). The CDR3 is made up of 14 amino acids. V lost 3 bases to trimming and J lost 5 bases, with 11 bases between them. The V gene's germline CDR1 is MGHDK and CDR2 SYGVNS. The CDR3 nucleotides are TGTGCCAGCAGTGATCCCCGGGGCCACAATGAGCAGTTCTTC. Protein product: CASSDPRGHNEQFF. Combining the CDR3 with reference TRBV25-1 and TRBJ2-1 gives the whole variable domain EADIYQTPRYLVIGTGKKITLECSQTMGHDKMYWYQQDPGMELHLIHYSYGVNSTEKGDLSSESTVSRIRTEHFPLTLESARPSHTSQYLCASSDPRGHNEQFFGPGTRLTVL.

This rearrangement joins TRBV18 to TRBJ2-5; D is undetermined. V lost 2 bases, J lost 3 bases, and 10 bases lay in between. From germline, CDR1 is KGHSH and CDR2 LQKENI. The CDR3 is made up of 14 amino acids. The CDR3 spells CASSPMYGKETQYF. The CDR3 DNA sequence: TGTGCCAGCTCACCAATGTACGGAAAAGAGACCCAGTACTTC.

This clone appeared a single time. The rearrangement uses TRBV7-3 and TRBJ2-3; no definite D call. The CDR3 runs 15 residues. V lost 1 base to trimming and J lost 4 bases, with 12 bases between them. CDR1 and CDR2 (germline): SGHTA, FQGTGA. CDR3 coding DNA: TGTGCCAGCAGCTTAAGTTCTAGTCAGGCAGATACGCAGTATTTT. Encoded protein: CASSLSSSQADTQYF. The whole variable domain, remainder taken from reference TRBV7-3 and TRBJ2-3, is GAGVSQTPSNKVTEKGKYVELRCDPISGHTALYWYRQSLGQGPEFLIYFQGTGAADDSGLPNDRFFAVRPEGSVSTLKIQRTERGDSAVYLCASSLSSSQADTQYFGPGTRLTVL.

This clone was recorded once. The chain joins TRBV6-5 to TRBJ1-6; the D is unclear. CDR3 length: 16 amino acids. The V end was cut by 0 bases, the J end by 6 bases, with 12 bases between. In germline, CDR1 is MNHEY, CDR2 SVGAGI. CDR3 DNA: TGTGCCAGCAGTTACTCAAGACAATTACTTAATTCACCCCTCCACTTT. Translated, it gives CASSYSRQLLNSPLHF.

V and J are TRBV6-6 and TRBJ1-2, with TRBD1 as a possible D gene (6 bases). CDR1 is MNHNY, CDR2 SVGAGI, per germline (reference sequence). Between the trimmed V and J ends, which lost 6 bases and 1 base, there was a span of 12 bases. This CDR3 has 14 residues. CDR3 bases: TGTGCCAGCAGCCTACAGGGAAGTAACTATGGCTACACCTTC. This codes for CASSLQGSNYGYTF.

V is TRBV3-1 (or the pseudogene TRBV3-2) and J is TRBJ2-2; possibly TRBD2 for D (5 bases). CDR1 is LGHDT and CDR2 is YNNKEL in the germline V gene (reference sequence). V lost 0 bases and J lost 5, with 10 bases in between. CDR3 size: 15 residues. In nucleotides, the CDR3 is TGTGCCAGCAGCCAAGAGCGGGTTAGGACCGGGGAGCTGTTTTTT. Translating gives CASSQERVRTGELFF.

This clone was detected only a few times. J is TRBJ2-3 and V is TRBV18, with 10 bases aligning to TRBD2. Germline V lookup: CDR1 KGHSH, CDR2 LQKENI. This CDR3 is 19 amino acids long. V shed 3 bases and J 2 bases; nucleotides not matched to a gene: 14. The DNA for the CDR3 is TGTGCCAGCTCACCCGGGACATCCCAACTAGCGGGACTCACAGATACGCAGTATTTT. This sequence encodes CASSPGTSQLAGLTDTQYF.

The rearrangement uses TRBV7-2 and TRBJ2-5; D may be TRBD2 (5 bases). The CDR3 length is 15 residues. Germline values: CDR1 SGHTA, CDR2 FQGNSA. Trimming pared 5 bases from V and 4 bases from J, leaving 17 bases between. CDR3 DNA: TGTGCCAGCAGCCCTAACCGGGGAGTAGGAGAGACCCAGTACTTC. Translation gives CASSPNRGVGETQYF.

This sequence joins TRBV5-1 and TRBJ1-1, with no clear D. The CDR3 covers 14 residues. Germline V gene data show CDR1 as SGHRS and CDR2 as YFSETQ. V gave up 1 base and J gave up 1 base, with 8 bases separating them. Written as DNA, the CDR3 is TGCGCCAGCAGCTTGCCGTATTCGAACACTGAAGCTTTCTTT. Protein sequence: CASSLPYSNTEAFF.